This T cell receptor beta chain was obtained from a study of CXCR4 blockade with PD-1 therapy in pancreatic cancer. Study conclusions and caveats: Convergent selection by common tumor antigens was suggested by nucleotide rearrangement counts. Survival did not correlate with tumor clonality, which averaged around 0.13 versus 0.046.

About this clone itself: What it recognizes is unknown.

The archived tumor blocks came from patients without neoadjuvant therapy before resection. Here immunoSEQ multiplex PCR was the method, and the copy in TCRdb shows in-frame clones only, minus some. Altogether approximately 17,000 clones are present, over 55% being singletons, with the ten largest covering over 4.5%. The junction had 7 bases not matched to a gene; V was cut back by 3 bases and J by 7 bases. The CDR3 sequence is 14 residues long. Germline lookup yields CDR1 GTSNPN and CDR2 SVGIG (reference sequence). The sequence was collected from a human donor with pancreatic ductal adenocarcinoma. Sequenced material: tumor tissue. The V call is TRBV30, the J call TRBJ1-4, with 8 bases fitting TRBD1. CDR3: CAWSLRGLREKLFF. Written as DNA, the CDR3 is TGTGCCTGGAGCCTCAGGGGGCTCCGTGAAAAACTGTTTTTT.